This TCR beta chain was sequenced for a study of blood T cell repertoires in COVID-19. As for the study in general: Sites across the United States, Italy and Spain contributed samples from acute and convalescent COVID-19. PBMCs, B-cell-depleted T cells, or T cells provided the cDNA or gDNA that made up the material.

V shed 6 bases, J shed 9 bases, and the junction held 4 bases outside the gene matches. The CDR3 totals 12 residues. CDR1 MNHEY and CDR2 SVGAGI come from the germline V gene. As handled by the study authors: Reference gene primer amplification gave estimated nucleated cell counts. Repertoires were generated with immunoSEQ multiplex PCR, while TCRdb's copy carries only in-frame clones and drops some. V, J and clone size were drawn from that table, and D and trimming were deduced from the DNA. The sample has almost 400,000 clones; roughly 90% are singletons. Sequencing was performed on PBMCs or T cells enriched from blood (not recorded which). The receptor's source is a woman aged 25 to 39 who had recovered from COVID-19. V is TRBV6-5 and J is TRBJ2-7; 11 bases are a match to TRBD1. The CDR3 bases are TGTGCCAGCAGCCAGGACAGGGGGCGGCAGTACTTC. Protein sequence: CASSQDRGRQYF.